The rows below give T cell receptor beta chains drawn from one sample of a study of blood T cell repertoires in COVID-19. Libraries were prepared by immunoSEQ multiplex PCR; TCRdb keeps only in-frame clonotypes and omits some of them. Of roughly 250,000 clones listed, around nine tenths are singletons. Sequencing was carried out using PBMCs or T cells enriched from blood (not recorded which). The receptor source for this set is a woman between 18 and 30 years old who had recovered from COVID-19. Each CDR3 is given with its conserved first and last residue. Fields, in order: J gene, D gene, V gene, CDR3 protein. D genes are given only for firm matches.

J: TRBJ2-3; D: TRBD2; V: TRBV7-3; CDR3: CASSLAGGIDTQYF
J: TRBJ2-3; D: TRBD2; V: TRBV7-3; CDR3: CASSSLAGGPKDTQYF
J: TRBJ2-3; D: TRBD2; V: TRBV9; CDR3: CASSGGTSKDTQYF
J: TRBJ2-7; D: NA; V: TRBV10-3; CDR3: CAISVRGTYEQYF
J: TRBJ1-6; D: NA; V: TRBV28; CDR3: CASSFIINNSPLHF
J: TRBJ1-1; D: TRBD1; V: TRBV28; CDR3: CASSTRYRDRANTEAFF
J: TRBJ2-5; D: NA; V: TRBV6-5; CDR3: CASSYSSWETQYF
J: TRBJ2-2; D: NA; V: TRBV7-2; CDR3: CASSPGLGGSYTGELFF
J: TRBJ2-1; D: TRBD2; V: TRBV7-3; CDR3: CASSLSGSSYNEQFF
J: TRBJ2-1; D: NA; V: TRBV18; CDR3: CASKASGYNEQFF
J: TRBJ2-5; D: NA; V: TRBV20-1; CDR3: CSAPGETQYF
J: TRBJ1-6; D: TRBD1; V: TRBV28; CDR3: CASSWGQGGSPLHF
J: TRBJ2-7; D: NA; V: TRBV7-9; CDR3: CASSLGRLGIGEQYF
J: TRBJ2-7; D: TRBD1; V: TRBV5-5; CDR3: CASSLGQWGPYEQYF
J: TRBJ1-2; D: NA; V: TRBV4-3; CDR3: CASSQDTVSYGYTF
J: TRBJ2-1; D: NA; V: TRBV6-5; CDR3: CASSRGPGNYNEQFF
J: TRBJ2-1; D: TRBD2; V: TRBV13; CDR3: CASSLGGLAGGQVNEQFF
J: TRBJ2-2; D: TRBD2; V: TRBV24-1; CDR3: CATSDLSGRSKGSTGELFF
J: TRBJ2-1; D: TRBD1; V: TRBV19; CDR3: CASSLGQFGEQFF
J: TRBJ1-3; D: NA; V: TRBV15; CDR3: CATSRDRLSGNTIYF
J: TRBJ2-3; D: TRBD2; V: TRBV5-5; CDR3: CASSTVTSGGAADTQYF
J: TRBJ2-1; D: TRBD2; V: TRBV11-2; CDR3: CASSFSSGIEQFF
J: TRBJ1-2; D: TRBD1; V: TRBV15; CDR3: CATSSGGSSYGYTF
J: TRBJ1-2; D: TRBD1; V: TRBV24-1; CDR3: CATSDPRDSDGYTF
J: TRBJ1-2; D: TRBD1; V: TRBV5-1; CDR3: CASSFRDRDYGYTF
J: TRBJ1-1; D: TRBD1; V: TRBV19; CDR3: CASSSVQGSTEAFF
J: TRBJ2-7; D: TRBD1; V: TRBV18; CDR3: CASSPLGQGEGEQYF
J: TRBJ1-5; D: TRBD1; V: TRBV7-4; CDR3: CASSLGPGQGIVSNQPQHF
J: TRBJ1-1; D: TRBD1; V: TRBV27; CDR3: CASSSTGGNTEAFF